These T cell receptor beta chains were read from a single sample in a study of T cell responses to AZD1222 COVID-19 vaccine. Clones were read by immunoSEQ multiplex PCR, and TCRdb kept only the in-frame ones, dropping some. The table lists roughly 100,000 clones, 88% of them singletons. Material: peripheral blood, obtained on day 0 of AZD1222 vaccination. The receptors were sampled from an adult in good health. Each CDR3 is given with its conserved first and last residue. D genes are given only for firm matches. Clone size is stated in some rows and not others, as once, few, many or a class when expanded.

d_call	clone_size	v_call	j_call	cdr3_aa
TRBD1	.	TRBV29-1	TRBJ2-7	CSVEGKGTDYEQYF
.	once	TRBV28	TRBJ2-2	CASGTAAANTGELFF
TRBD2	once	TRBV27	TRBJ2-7	CASSFLGRGEQYF
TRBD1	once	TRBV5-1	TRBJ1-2	CASSLGDREGYGYTF
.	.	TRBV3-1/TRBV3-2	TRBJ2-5	CASSRDFMETQYF
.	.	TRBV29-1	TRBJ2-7	CSVGTGEGEQYF
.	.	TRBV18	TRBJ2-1	CASSQNSGYSYNEQFF
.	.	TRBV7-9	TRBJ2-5	CASSFVSGAETQYF
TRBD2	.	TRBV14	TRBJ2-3	CASSQDQAGGSTDTQYF
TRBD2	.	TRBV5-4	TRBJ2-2	CASSLGGRANTGELFF
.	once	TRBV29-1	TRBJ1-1	CSVYLGGETEAFF
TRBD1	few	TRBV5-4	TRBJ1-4	CASSASGGGEKLFF
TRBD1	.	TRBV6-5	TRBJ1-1	CASSLQGAYTEAFF
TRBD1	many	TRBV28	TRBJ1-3	CASSPLTGSGNTIYF
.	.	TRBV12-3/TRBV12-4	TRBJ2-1	CASSFGGLNEQFF
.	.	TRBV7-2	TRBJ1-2	CASSDVERAHFGYTF
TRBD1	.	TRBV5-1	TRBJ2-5	CASSRGQGETQYF
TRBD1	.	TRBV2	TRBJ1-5	CASSESGGGPQHF
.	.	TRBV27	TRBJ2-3	CASSRRVFGTDTQYF
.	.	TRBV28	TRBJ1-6	CASSLSGGGVSPLHF
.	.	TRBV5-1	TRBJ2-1	CASSLAPGTPYNEQFF
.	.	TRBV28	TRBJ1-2	CASSVRPGSEHGYTF
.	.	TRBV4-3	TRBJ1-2	CASSQDRLRRGYTF
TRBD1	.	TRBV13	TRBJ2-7	CASSLHGTESYEQYF
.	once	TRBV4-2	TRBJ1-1	CASSQEPATATEAFF
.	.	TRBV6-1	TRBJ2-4	CASSVQAGGDGITKNIQYF
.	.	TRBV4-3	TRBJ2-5	CASSQDLQNQETQYF
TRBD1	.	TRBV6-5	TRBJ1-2	CASSRDRSYGYTF
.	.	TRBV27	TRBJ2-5	CATTAGIVGQETQYF
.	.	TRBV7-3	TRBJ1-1	CASSLDRDTEAFF
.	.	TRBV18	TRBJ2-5	CASSPPSGTLKTQYF
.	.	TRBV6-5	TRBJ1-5	CASTPVGWQPQHF
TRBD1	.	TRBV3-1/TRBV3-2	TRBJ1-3	CASSQGQGAGNTIYF
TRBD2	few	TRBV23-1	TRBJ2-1	CASSHSSGWSSYNEQFF
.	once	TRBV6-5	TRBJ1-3	CASSPPPDTGNTIYF
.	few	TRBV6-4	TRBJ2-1	CASSAVVASYNEQFF
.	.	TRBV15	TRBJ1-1	CATSRDQGEAFF
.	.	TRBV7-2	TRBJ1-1	CASSLLGISTEAFF
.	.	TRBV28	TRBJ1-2	CASRGQGAPYGYTF
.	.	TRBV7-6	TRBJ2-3	CASSLGVPRGTDTQYF
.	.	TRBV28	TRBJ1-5	CASRGSNQPQHF